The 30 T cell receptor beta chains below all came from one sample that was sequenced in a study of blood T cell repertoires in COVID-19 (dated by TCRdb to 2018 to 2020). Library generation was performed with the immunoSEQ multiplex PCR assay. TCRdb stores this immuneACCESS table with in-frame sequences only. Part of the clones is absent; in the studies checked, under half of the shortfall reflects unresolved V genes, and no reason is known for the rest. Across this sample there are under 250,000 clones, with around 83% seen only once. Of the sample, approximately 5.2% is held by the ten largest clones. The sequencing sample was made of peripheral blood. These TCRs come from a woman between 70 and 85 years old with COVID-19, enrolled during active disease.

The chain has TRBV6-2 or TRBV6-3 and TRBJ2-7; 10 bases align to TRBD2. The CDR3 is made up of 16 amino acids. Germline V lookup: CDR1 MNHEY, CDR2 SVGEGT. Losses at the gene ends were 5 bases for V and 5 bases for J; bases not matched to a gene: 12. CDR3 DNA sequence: TGTGCCAGCAGTAACTTGGGACTAGCGAACCTAGACGAGCAGTACTTC. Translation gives CASSNLGLANLDEQYF.

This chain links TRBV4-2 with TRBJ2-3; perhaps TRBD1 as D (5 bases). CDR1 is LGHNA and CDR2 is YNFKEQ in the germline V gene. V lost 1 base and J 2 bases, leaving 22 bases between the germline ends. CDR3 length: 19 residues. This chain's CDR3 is CASSQGLVRVQGSTDTQYF. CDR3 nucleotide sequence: TGTGCCAGCAGCCAAGGTCTAGTCAGGGTTCAAGGGTCCACAGATACGCAGTATTTT.

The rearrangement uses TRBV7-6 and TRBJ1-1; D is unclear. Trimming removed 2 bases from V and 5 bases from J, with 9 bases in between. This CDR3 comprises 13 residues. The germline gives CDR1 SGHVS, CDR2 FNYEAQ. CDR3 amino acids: CASSLLGETEAFF. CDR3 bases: TGTGCCAGCAGCTTATTGGGCGAGACTGAAGCTTTCTTT.

The CDR3: CASSFTRGQGARSNQPQHF. For the CDR3, the DNA is TGTGCCAGCAGTTTCACTAGGGGACAGGGGGCGCGTAGCAATCAGCCCCAGCATTTT. This sequence joins TRBV28 and TRBJ1-5, with 12 bases identical to TRBD1. Germline CDR1 reads MDHEN; CDR2 reads SYDVKM. V lost 3 bases, J lost 0 bases, and 9 bases stayed unmatched. This CDR3 comprises 19 residues.

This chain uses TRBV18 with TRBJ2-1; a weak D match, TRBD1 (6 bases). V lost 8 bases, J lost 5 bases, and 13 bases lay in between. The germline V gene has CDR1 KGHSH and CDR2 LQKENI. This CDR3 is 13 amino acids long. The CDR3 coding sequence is TGTGCCAGCAACCCGGACAGACACAATGAGCAGTTCTTC. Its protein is CASNPDRHNEQFF.

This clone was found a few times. The CDR3 loop reads CASSPTGSSNQPQHF. The CDR3 DNA sequence: TGTGCCAGCAGCCCGACAGGGTCTAGCAATCAGCCCCAGCATTTT. This sequence joins TRBV28 and TRBJ1-5; 7 bases are a match to TRBD1. Germline CDR1 is MDHEN and CDR2 is SYDVKM. This CDR3 spans 15 amino acids. V was clipped by 6 bases and J by 0 bases; unmatched bases: 5.

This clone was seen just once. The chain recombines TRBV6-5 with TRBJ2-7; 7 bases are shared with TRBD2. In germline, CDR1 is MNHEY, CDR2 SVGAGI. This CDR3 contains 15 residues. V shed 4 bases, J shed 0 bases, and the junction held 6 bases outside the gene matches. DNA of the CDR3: TGTGCCAGCAGTTTAACGGGAGGATCCTCCTACGAGCAGTACTTC. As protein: CASSLTGGSSYEQYF.

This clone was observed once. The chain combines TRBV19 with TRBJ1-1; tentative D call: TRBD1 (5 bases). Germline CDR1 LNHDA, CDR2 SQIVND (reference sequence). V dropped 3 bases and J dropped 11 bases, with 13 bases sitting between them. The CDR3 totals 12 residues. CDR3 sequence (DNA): TGTGCCAGTAGTATTAGTGGAGGGGTCGCTTTCTTT. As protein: CASSISGGVAFF.

Written as DNA, the CDR3 is TGTGCCAGTAGCGAAAGGGTTGATACGCAGTATTTT. Translating gives CASSERVDTQYF. The chain carries TRBV28 and TRBJ2-3, with a tentative D call TRBD2 (5 bases). Trimming took off 9 bases at V and 6 bases at J, with 13 bases between the two ends. CDR3 length: 12 residues. Germline loops: CDR1 MDHEN, CDR2 SYDVKM.

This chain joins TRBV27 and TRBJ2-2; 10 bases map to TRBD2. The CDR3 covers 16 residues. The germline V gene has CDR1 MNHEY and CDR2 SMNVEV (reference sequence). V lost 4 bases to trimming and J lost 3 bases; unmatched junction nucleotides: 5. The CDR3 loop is CASSSELAGYTGELFF. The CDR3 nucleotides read TGTGCCAGCAGTTCGGAACTAGCGGGGTACACCGGGGAGCTGTTTTTT.

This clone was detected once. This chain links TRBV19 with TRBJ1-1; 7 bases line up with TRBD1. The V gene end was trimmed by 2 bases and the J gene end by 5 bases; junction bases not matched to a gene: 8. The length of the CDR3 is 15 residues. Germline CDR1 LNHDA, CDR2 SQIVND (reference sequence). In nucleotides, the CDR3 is TGTGCCAGTAGTATAAAGAGACAGGGTCTGACTGAAGCTTTCTTT. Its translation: CASSIKRQGLTEAFF.

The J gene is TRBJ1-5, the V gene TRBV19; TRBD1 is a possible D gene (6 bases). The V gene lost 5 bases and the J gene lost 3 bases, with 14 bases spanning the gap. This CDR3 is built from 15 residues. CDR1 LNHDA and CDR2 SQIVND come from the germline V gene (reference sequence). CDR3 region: CASSYTTGNNQPQHF. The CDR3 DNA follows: TGTGCCAGTAGTTACACCACAGGGAACAATCAGCCCCAGCATTTT.

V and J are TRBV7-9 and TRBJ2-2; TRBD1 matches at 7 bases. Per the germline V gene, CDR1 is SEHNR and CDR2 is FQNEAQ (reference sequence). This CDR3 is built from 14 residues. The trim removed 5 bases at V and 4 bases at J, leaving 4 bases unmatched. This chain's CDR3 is CASSRDRATGELFF. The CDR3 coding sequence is TGTGCCAGCAGCCGAGACAGGGCCACCGGGGAGCTGTTTTTT.

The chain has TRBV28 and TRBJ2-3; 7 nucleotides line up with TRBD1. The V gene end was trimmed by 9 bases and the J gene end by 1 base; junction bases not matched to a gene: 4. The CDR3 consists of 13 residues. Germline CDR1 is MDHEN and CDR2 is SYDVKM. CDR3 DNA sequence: TGTGCCAGTAGACAGGGACGCACAGATACGCAGTATTTT. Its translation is CASRQGRTDTQYF.

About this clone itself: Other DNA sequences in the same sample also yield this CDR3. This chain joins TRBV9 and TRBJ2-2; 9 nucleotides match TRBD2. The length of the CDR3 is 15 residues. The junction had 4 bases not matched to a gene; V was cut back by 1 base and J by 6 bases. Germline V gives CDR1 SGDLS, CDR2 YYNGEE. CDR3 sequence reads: CASSVRAGGPGELFF. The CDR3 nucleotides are TGTGCCAGCAGCGTAAGAGCGGGAGGACCCGGGGAGCTGTTTTTT.

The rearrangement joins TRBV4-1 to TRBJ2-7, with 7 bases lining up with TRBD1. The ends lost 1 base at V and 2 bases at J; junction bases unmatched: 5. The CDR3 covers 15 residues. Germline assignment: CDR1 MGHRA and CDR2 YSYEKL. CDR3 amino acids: CASSQVDRAPYEQYF. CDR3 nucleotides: TGCGCCAGCAGCCAAGTCGACAGGGCCCCCTACGAGCAGTACTTC.

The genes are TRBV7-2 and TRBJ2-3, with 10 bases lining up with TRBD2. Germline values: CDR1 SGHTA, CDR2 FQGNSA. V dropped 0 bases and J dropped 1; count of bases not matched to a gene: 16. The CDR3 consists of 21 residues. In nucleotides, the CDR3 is TGTGCCAGCAGCTTAGCGTCCCCGACAGGGTCTAGCGGGAGTCGCACAGATACGCAGTATTTT. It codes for CASSLASPTGSSGSRTDTQYF.

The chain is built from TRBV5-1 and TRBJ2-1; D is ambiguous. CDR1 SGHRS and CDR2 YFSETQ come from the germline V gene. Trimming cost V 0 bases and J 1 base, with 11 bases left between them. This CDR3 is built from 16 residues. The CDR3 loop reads CASSLAEITSYNEQFF. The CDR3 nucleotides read TGCGCCAGCAGCTTGGCCGAGATTACTTCCTACAATGAGCAGTTCTTC.

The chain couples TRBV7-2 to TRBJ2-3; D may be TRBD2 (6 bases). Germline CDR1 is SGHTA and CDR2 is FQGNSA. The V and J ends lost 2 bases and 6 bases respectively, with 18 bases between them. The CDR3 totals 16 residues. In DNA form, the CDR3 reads TGTGCCAGCAGCTTAAACCTAGCGCAGCAGCAGGATACGCAGTATTTT. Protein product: CASSLNLAQQQDTQYF.

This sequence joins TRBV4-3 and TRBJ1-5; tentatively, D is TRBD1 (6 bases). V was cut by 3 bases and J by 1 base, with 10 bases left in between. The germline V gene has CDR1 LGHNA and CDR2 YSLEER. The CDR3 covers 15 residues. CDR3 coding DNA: TGCGCCAGCAGCCAGACGACAGGAAGCAATCAGCCCCAGCATTTT. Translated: CASSQTTGSNQPQHF.

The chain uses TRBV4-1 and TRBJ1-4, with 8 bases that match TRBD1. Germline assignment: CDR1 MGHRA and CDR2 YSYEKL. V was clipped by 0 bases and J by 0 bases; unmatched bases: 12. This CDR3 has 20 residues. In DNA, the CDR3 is TGCGCCAGCAGCCAAGAAAAGAGGACAGGGTATTCGGCAACTAATGAAAAACTGTTTTTT. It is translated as CASSQEKRTGYSATNEKLFF.

CDR3 sequence: CASSLQGAITDTQYF. In DNA form, the CDR3 reads TGTGCCAGCAGCCTACAGGGGGCTATCACAGATACGCAGTATTTT. This chain links TRBV27 with TRBJ2-3; 9 bases map to TRBD1. This CDR3 has 15 residues. V dropped 6 bases and J dropped 2; count of bases not matched to a gene: 6. CDR1 is MNHEY and CDR2 is SMNVEV in the germline V gene (reference sequence).

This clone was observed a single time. The CDR3 sequence is CASSNPGLADNEQFF. CDR3 in DNA: TGTGCCAGCAGCAACCCGGGACTAGCGGACAATGAGCAGTTCTTC. This chain uses TRBV28 with TRBJ2-1, with TRBD2 matching over 11 bases. Germline CDR1 and CDR2: MDHEN and SYDVKM. V was pared by 6 bases and J by 5 bases, with 6 bases of the junction left unmatched. CDR3 size: 15 residues. The whole variable domain, filled in from reference TRBV28 and TRBJ2-1, reads DVKVTQSSRYLVKRTGEKVFLECVQDMDHENMFWYRQDPGLGLRLIYFSYDVKMKEKGDIPEGYSVSREKKERFSLILESASTNQTSMYLCASSNPGLADNEQFFGPGTRLTVL.

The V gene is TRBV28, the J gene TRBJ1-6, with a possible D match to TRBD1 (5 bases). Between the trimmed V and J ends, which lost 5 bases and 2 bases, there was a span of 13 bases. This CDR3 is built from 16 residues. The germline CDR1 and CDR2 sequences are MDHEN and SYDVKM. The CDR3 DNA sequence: TGTGCCAGCAGTCCATCTGACAGCGCCTATAATTCACCCCTCCACTTT. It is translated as CASSPSDSAYNSPLHF.

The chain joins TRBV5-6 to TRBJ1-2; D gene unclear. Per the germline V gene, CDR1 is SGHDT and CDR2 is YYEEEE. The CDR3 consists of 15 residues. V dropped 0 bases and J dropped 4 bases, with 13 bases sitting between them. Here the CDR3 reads CASSLGPSGSYGYTF. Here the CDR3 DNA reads TGTGCCAGCAGCTTGGGTCCCTCGGGAAGCTATGGCTACACCTTC.

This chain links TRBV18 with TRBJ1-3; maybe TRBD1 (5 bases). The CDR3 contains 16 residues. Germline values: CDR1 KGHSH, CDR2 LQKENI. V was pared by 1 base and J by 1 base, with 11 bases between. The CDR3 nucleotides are TGTGCCAGCTCACCACTTCAGGGTGTTTCTGGAAACACCATATATTTT. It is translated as CASSPLQGVSGNTIYF.

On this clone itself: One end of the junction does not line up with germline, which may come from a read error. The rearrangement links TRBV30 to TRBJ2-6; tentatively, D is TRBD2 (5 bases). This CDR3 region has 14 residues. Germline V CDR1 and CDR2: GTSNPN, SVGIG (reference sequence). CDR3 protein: CAGRWASGANVLTF. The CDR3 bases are TGTGCCGGGAGATGGGCGTCTGGGGCCAACGTCCTGACTTTC.

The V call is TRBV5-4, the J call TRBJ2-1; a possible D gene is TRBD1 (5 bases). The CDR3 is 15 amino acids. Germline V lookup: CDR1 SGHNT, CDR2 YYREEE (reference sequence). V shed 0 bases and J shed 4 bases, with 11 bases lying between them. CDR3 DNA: TGTGCCAGCAGCTTGGGGCAGGGAACTTACAATGAGCAGTTCTTC. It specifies CASSLGQGTYNEQFF. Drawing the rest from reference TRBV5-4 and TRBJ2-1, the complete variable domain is ETGVTQSPTHLIKTRGQQVTLRCSSQSGHNTVSWYQQALGQGPQFIFQYYREEENGRGNFPPRFSGLQFPNYSSELNVNALELDDSALYLCASSLGQGTYNEQFFGPGTRLTVL.

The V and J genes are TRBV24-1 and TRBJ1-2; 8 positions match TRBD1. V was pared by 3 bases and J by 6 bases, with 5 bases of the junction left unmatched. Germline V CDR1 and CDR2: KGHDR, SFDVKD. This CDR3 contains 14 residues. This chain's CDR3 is CATSDPGGVDGYTF. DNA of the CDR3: TGTGCCACCAGTGATCCAGGGGGCGTCGATGGCTACACCTTC.

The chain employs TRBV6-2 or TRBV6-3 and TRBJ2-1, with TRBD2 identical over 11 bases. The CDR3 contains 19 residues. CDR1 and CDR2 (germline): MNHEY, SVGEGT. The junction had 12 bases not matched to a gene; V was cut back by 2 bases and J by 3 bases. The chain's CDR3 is CASSYVSGRAEASYNEQFF. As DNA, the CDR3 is TGTGCCAGCAGTTACGTTAGCGGGAGGGCCGAAGCTAGCTACAATGAGCAGTTCTTC.